The next 22 T cell receptor beta chains were all read from a single sample in a study of early stage breast cancer tumors. The assay was immunoSEQ multiplex PCR, and TCRdb's table has in-frame clones only and misses some. Altogether around 78,000 clones are present, 70% to 85% being singletons, with the ten largest covering about 3.6%. Sequencing used blood. The receptors were gathered from a person in their 60s with breast cancer.

V and J are TRBV28 and TRBJ1-5; tentative D call: TRBD1 (6 bases). Looked up from germline, CDR1 is MDHEN and CDR2 is SYDVKM. The CDR3 spans 13 residues. V lost 4 bases, J lost 7 bases, and 11 bases lay in between. CDR3 in amino acids: CASSSQGAQPQHF. The DNA of the CDR3 is TGTGCCAGCAGTTCACAGGGTGCGCAGCCCCAGCATTTT.

This clone turned up a few times. The rearrangement joins TRBV19 to TRBJ2-1; tentatively, D is TRBD2 (6 bases). This CDR3 has 13 amino acids. V was clipped by 9 bases and J by 5 bases, with 14 bases between them. The V gene's germline CDR1 is LNHDA and CDR2 SQIVND (reference sequence). The CDR3 DNA reads as TGTGCCAGCGAGGGACTGGCGCACAATGAGCAGTTCTTC. Its translation is CASEGLAHNEQFF.

The chain uses TRBV2 and TRBJ2-7; D remains ambiguous. In germline, CDR1 is SNHLY, CDR2 FYNNEI. Trimming shortened V by 8 bases and J by 9 bases, and 11 bases separated the two germline ends. This CDR3 has 10 residues. The CDR3 is CASGLDRQYF. The CDR3, as DNA: TGTGCCAGCGGGCTTGACCGGCAGTACTTC. Using reference TRBV2 and TRBJ2-7 for the parts outside the CDR3, the full variable domain is EPEVTQTPSHQVTQMGQEVILRCVPISNHLYFYWYRQILGQKVEFLVSFYNNEISEKSEIFDDQFSVERPDGSNFTLKIRSTKLEDSAMYFCASGLDRQYFGPGTRLTVT.

V is TRBV6-1 and J is TRBJ2-1; 9 bases line up with TRBD2. The trim removed 3 bases at V and 8 bases at J, leaving 5 bases unmatched. CDR1 and CDR2 from the germline V gene are MNHNS and SASEGT. This CDR3 region has 14 residues. CDR3 sequence: CASSESGRIYEQFF. DNA of the CDR3: TGTGCCAGCAGTGAGAGCGGGAGGATCTATGAGCAGTTCTTC.

CDR3 protein: CASSLYQRGEQFF. Written as DNA, the CDR3 is TGTGCCAGCAGCTTGTACCAGCGGGGTGAGCAGTTCTTC. This chain uses TRBV5-6 with TRBJ2-1, with 7 bases aligning to TRBD2. The CDR3 sequence is 13 residues long. Germline V lookup: CDR1 SGHDT, CDR2 YYEEEE. The junction had 4 bases not matched to a gene; V was cut back by 1 base and J by 9 bases.

This clone was seen a few times. The chain links TRBV6-1 to TRBJ1-5, with 10 positions matching TRBD1. CDR3 length equals 14 residues. Looked up from germline, CDR1 is MNHNS and CDR2 is SASEGT. After removal of 1 base from V and 7 bases from J, the junction contained 1 base not matched to a gene. CDR3: CASSEGTGGQPQHF. CDR3 in DNA: TGTGCCAGCAGTGAAGGGACAGGGGGACAGCCCCAGCATTTT.

This sequence joins TRBV11-2 and TRBJ2-1; perhaps TRBD1 as D (6 bases). Germline CDR1 is SGHAT and CDR2 is FQNNGV. Trimming cost V 1 base and J 3 bases, with 13 bases left between them. This CDR3 spans 16 amino acids. The CDR3 here is CASSLGGGPVYNEQFF. CDR3 DNA sequence: TGTGCCAGCAGCTTAGGAGGGGGACCAGTCTACAATGAGCAGTTCTTC.

The chain joins TRBV11-3 to TRBJ2-1; possible D gene TRBD2, 5 bases. The germline V gene has CDR1 SGHNT and CDR2 YENEEA. Trimming shortened V by 4 bases and J by 9 bases, and 16 bases separated the two germline ends. The CDR3 spans 14 residues. The CDR3 reads CASSSVRGSFEQFF. The CDR3 DNA is TGTGCCAGCAGCTCCGTCCGGGGTTCCTTTGAGCAGTTCTTC.

The V and J genes are TRBV2 and TRBJ1-2; 8 bases match TRBD1. V shed 5 bases, J shed 4 bases, and the junction held 9 bases outside the gene matches. The CDR3 has 15 residues. The germline V gene has CDR1 SNHLY and CDR2 FYNNEI. CDR3 protein: CASSSGQGLLYGYTF. The CDR3 coding sequence is TGTGCCAGCAGTTCCGGACAGGGTTTACTCTATGGCTACACCTTC.

This rearrangement joins TRBV19 to TRBJ1-4; the match to TRBD1 covers 9 bases. The CDR3 is made up of 12 amino acids. V was clipped by 10 bases and J by 5 bases; unmatched bases: 2. Looked up from germline, CDR1 is LNHDA and CDR2 is SQIVND (reference sequence). CDR3 residues: CATGTGNEKLFF. In DNA form, the CDR3 reads TGTGCCACCGGGACAGGGAATGAAAAACTGTTTTTT.

The chain joins TRBV5-1 to TRBJ1-5; D unclear. The CDR3 runs 14 residues. The V and J ends lost 0 bases and 8 bases respectively, with 12 bases between them. In germline, CDR1 is SGHRS, CDR2 YFSETQ. CDR3 nucleotides: TGCGCCAGCAGCTTGGTCCCGGAGACGGAGCCCCAGCATTTT. It yields the protein CASSLVPETEPQHF.

This chain connects TRBV29-1 to TRBJ2-5; TRBD1 matches 9 bases. CDR3 length: 14 residues. Germline lookup yields CDR1 SQVTM and CDR2 ANQGSEA. V lost 6 bases and J lost 5; bases outside the gene matches: 10. In nucleotides, the CDR3 is TGCAGCGTCACACAGGGGGCGGGGGTCGAGACCCAGTACTTC. This encodes CSVTQGAGVETQYF.

The J gene is TRBJ2-7, the V gene TRBV30; a possible D gene is TRBD1 (6 bases). The CDR3 sequence is 13 residues long. V was shortened by 2 bases and J by 1 base, with 9 bases between the two germline ends. Per the germline V gene, CDR1 is GTSNPN and CDR2 is SVGIG (reference sequence). The CDR3 DNA is TGTGCCTGGAGTATACAGGGATCCTACGAGCAGTACTTC. Its translation: CAWSIQGSYEQYF.

This chain joins TRBV5-1 and TRBJ2-1; TRBD1 matches at 7 bases. V gave up 2 bases and J gave up 3 bases; unmatched junction bases: 2. Germline lookup yields CDR1 SGHRS and CDR2 YFSETQ. This CDR3 is built from 14 residues. The CDR3, as DNA: TGCGCCAGCAGCTTTGGGACAGACTACAATGAGCAGTTCTTC. This sequence encodes CASSFGTDYNEQFF. Full variable domain (remainder filled in from reference TRBV5-1 and TRBJ2-1): KAGVTQTPRYLIKTRGQQVTLSCSPISGHRSVSWYQQTPGQGLQFLFEYFSETQRNKGNFPGRFSGRQFSNSRSEMNVSTLELGDSALYLCASSFGTDYNEQFFGPGTRLTVL.

The J gene is TRBJ2-7, the V gene TRBV7-2; D possibly corresponds to TRBD2 (6 bases). There are 16 residues in the CDR3. Trimming removed 1 base from V and 5 bases from J, with 18 bases in between. CDR1 and CDR2 from the germline V gene are SGHTA and FQGNSA. CDR3 in amino acids: CASSLGGSAGGDEQYF. For the CDR3, the DNA is TGTGCCAGCAGCTTAGGTGGTAGCGCAGGAGGGGACGAGCAGTACTTC.

The chain combines TRBV6-5 with TRBJ1-6; perhaps TRBD1 as D (6 bases). Germline V gene sequence: CDR1 MNHEY, CDR2 SVGAGI. V lost 5 bases and J lost 7, with 12 bases in between. The CDR3 loop spans 14 amino acids. The CDR3 region has the DNA TGTGCCAGCAGTCGGGGACACCACAATTCACCCCTCCACTTT. This encodes CASSRGHHNSPLHF.

V usage is TRBV28 and J usage is TRBJ1-6; possibly TRBD1 for D (6 bases). This CDR3 is built from 14 residues. The V gene's germline CDR1 is MDHEN and CDR2 SYDVKM. Between the trimmed V and J ends, which lost 3 bases and 9 bases, there was a span of 12 bases. CDR3 sequence (DNA): TGTGCCAGCAGTTTCGGCACAGGGCTTTCACCCCTCCACTTT. Translating it yields CASSFGTGLSPLHF.

This clone was seen once. DNA of the CDR3: TGTGCCAGCAGCAAAGGACAGGGGGCGGGTGGAAACACCATATATTTT. It translates to CASSKGQGAGGNTIYF. This rearrangement joins TRBV5-6 to TRBJ1-3; TRBD1 aligns across 11 bases. V lost 4 bases and J lost 3; bases outside the gene matches: 6. CDR3 size: 16 residues. The germline CDR1 and CDR2 sequences are SGHDT and YYEEEE.

This clone came up once. The CDR3 nucleotides are TGTGCCTGGAGTGCTCTAGGGACTAGCGGGGGCACCGGGGAGCTGTTTTTT. Residues: CAWSALGTSGGTGELFF. This chain joins TRBV30 and TRBJ2-2; TRBD2 matches at 14 bases. The CDR3 spans 17 residues. Germline V CDR1 and CDR2: GTSNPN, SVGIG (reference sequence). J gave up 4 bases and V 1 base, and 5 bases lay outside the gene matches.

The gene calls are TRBV30 and TRBJ2-2; TRBD1 aligns across 9 bases. Germline V gene lookup returns CDR1 GTSNPN and CDR2 SVGIG (reference sequence). The J segment lost 7 bases and the V segment lost 0 bases, leaving 12 bases of the junction unmatched. CDR3 length equals 17 residues. The CDR3 coding sequence is TGTGCCTGGAGTGTCACCGGGACAGGGTCGAAGATCGGGGAGCTGTTTTTT. Encoded protein: CAWSVTGTGSKIGELFF. The full variable domain, with the rest looked up from reference TRBV30 and TRBJ2-2, is SQTIHQWPATLVQPVGSPLSLECTVEGTSNPNLYWYRQAAGRGLQLLFYSVGIGQISSEVPQNLSASRPQDRQFILSSKKLLLSDSGFYLCAWSVTGTGSKIGELFFGEGSRLTVL.

V and J are TRBV28 and TRBJ1-6; no definite D call. The CDR3 runs 12 residues. The germline CDR1 and CDR2 sequences are MDHEN and SYDVKM. V dropped 4 bases and J dropped 9 bases, with 7 bases sitting between them. For the CDR3, the DNA is TGTGCCAGCAGTTCCCCAGGTTCACCCCTCCACTTT. Its translation: CASSSPGSPLHF. Full variable domain (outside the CDR3, taken from reference TRBV28 and TRBJ1-6): DVKVTQSSRYLVKRTGEKVFLECVQDMDHENMFWYRQDPGLGLRLIYFSYDVKMKEKGDIPEGYSVSREKKERFSLILESASTNQTSMYLCASSSPGSPLHFGNGTRLTVT.

The rearrangement uses TRBV10-3 and TRBJ2-5; perhaps TRBD2 as D (6 bases). CDR3 length: 13 amino acids. V lost 10 bases and J lost 5, with 17 bases in between. CDR1 is ENHRY and CDR2 is SYGVKD in the germline V gene. CDR3 loop: CATVERVGETQYF. Here the CDR3 DNA reads TGTGCCACCGTCGAGCGGGTTGGGGAGACCCAGTACTTC.